This T cell receptor beta chain was sequenced during a study of blood T cell repertoires in COVID-19. Study as a whole: Italy, Spain and the United States were the sources of the convalescent and acute COVID-19 samples. PBMCs, B-cell-depleted T cells, or T cells provided the cDNA or gDNA that made up the material.

In the original workflow: Estimation of nucleated cell counts was performed using reference gene primer amplification. The data were produced by immunoSEQ multiplex PCR, yet TCRdb's version contains in-frame clones alone and is incomplete. V and J calls and clone size are given by that table; D and trimming were obtained from the DNA. Altogether 35,000 to 40,000 clones are present, approximately 80% being singletons, with the ten largest covering 24%. This clone was recorded only once. The J segment lost 6 bases and the V segment lost 6 bases, leaving 7 bases of the junction unmatched. The CDR3 contains 13 residues. CDR1 and CDR2 from the germline V gene are MGHDK and SYGVNS.

The clonotype was recovered from a human donor with acute or convalescent COVID-19. The donor label of this sample is uncertain. V and J are TRBV25-1 and TRBJ2-7; TRBD2 matches 8 bases. Sequenced input: peripheral blood. CDR3 in amino acids: CASRERGSPEQYF. The CDR3 DNA follows: TGTGCCAGCAGAGAGCGGGGGAGCCCCGAGCAGTACTTC.